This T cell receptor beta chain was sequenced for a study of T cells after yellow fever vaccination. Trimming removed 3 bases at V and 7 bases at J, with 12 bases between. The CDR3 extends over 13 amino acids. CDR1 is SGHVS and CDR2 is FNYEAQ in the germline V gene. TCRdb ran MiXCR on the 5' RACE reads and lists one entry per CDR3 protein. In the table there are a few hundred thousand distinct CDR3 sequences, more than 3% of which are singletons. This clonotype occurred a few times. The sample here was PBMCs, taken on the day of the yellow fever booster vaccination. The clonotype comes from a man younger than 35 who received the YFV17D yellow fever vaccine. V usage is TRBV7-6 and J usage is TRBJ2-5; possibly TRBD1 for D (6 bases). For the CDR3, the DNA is TGTGCCAGCAGCTTGACCCCACAGGGGACCCAGTACTTC. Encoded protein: CASSLTPQGTQYF.